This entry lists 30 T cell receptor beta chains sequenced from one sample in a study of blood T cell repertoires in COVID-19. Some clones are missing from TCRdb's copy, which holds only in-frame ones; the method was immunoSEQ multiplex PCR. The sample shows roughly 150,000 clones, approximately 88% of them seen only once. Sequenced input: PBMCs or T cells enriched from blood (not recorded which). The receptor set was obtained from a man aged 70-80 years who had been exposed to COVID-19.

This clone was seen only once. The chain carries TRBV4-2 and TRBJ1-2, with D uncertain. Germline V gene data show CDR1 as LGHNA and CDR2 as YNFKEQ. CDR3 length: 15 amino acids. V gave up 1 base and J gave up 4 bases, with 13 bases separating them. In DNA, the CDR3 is TGTGCCAGCAGCCAAGTTCTAGAGTATTTCTATGGCTACACCTTC. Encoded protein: CASSQVLEYFYGYTF.

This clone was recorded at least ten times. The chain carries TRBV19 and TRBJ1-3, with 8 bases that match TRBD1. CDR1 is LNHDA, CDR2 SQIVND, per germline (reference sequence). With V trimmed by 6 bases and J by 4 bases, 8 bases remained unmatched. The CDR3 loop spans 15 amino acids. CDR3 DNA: TGTGCCAGTAGCACGGACAGGGCACGGGGAAACACCATATATTTT. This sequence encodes CASSTDRARGNTIYF.

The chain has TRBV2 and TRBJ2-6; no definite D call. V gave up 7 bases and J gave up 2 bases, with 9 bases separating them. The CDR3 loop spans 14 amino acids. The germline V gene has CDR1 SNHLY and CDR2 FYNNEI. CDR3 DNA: TGTGCCAGCAAGTTTCAGACTGGGGCCAACGTCCTGACTTTC. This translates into CASKFQTGANVLTF.

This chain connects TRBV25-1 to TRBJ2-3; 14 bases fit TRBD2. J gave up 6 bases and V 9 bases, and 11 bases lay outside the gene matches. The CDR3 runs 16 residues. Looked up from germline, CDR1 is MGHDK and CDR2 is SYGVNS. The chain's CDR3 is CASGEFRTSGRDTQYF. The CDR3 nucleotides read TGTGCCAGTGGAGAATTTCGGACTAGCGGGAGGGATACGCAGTATTTT.

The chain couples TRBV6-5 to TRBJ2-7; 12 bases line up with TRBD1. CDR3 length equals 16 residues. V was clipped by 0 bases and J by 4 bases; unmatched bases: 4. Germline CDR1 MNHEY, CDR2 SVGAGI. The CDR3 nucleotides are TGTGCCAGCAGTTACTCGGGGACAGGGGGCTTTTACGAGCAGTACTTC. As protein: CASSYSGTGGFYEQYF.

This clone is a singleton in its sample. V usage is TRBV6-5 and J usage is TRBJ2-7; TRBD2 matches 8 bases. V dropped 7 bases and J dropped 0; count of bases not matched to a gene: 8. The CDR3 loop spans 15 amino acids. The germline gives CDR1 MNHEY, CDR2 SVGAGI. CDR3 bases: TGTGCCAGCAAATTTAGCGGGACTGTCTCCTACGAGCAGTACTTC. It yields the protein CASKFSGTVSYEQYF.

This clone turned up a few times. As DNA, the CDR3 is TGTGCCAGCACGGCGCAGGGGGGGAACACTGAAGCTTTCTTT. Its translation: CASTAQGGNTEAFF. V and J are TRBV6-5 and TRBJ1-1, with 7 bases identical to TRBD1. CDR3 size: 14 residues. CDR1 is MNHEY and CDR2 is SVGAGI in the germline V gene. The trim removed 7 bases at V and 1 base at J, leaving 6 bases unmatched.

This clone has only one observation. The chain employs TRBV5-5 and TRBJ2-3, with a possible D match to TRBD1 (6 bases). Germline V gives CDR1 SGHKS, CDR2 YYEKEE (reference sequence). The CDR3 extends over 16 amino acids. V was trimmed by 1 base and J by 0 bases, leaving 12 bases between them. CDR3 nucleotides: TGTGCCAGCAGCTTGCCTCGACAGGATAGCACAGATACGCAGTATTTT. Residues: CASSLPRQDSTDTQYF.

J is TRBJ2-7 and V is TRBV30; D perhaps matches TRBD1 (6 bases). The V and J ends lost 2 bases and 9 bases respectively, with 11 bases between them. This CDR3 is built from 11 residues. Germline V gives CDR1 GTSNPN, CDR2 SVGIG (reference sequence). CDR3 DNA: TGTGCCTGGAGTAAATCGGACAGGCAGTACTTC. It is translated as CAWSKSDRQYF. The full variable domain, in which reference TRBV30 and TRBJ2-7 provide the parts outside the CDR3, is SQTIHQWPATLVQPVGSPLSLECTVEGTSNPNLYWYRQAAGRGLQLLFYSVGIGQISSEVPQNLSASRPQDRQFILSSKKLLLSDSGFYLCAWSKSDRQYFGPGTRLTVT.

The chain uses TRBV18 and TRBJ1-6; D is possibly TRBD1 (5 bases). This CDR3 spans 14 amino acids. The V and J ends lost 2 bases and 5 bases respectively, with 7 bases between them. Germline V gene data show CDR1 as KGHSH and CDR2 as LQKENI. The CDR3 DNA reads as TGTGCCAGCTCACCAAAAGGGGATAATTCACCCCTCCACTTT. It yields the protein CASSPKGDNSPLHF.

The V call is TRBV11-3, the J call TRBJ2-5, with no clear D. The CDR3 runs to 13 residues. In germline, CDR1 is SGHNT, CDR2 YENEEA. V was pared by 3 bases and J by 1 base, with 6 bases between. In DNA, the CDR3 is TGTGCCAGCAGCTTGGGCAGCCAAGAGACCCAGTACTTC. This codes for CASSLGSQETQYF. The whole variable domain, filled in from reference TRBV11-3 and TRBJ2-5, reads EAGVVQSPRYKIIEKKQPVAFWCNPISGHNTLYWYLQNLGQGPELLIRYENEEAVDDSQLPKDRFSAERLKGVDSTLKIQPAELGDSAVYLCASSLGSQETQYFGPGTRLLVL.

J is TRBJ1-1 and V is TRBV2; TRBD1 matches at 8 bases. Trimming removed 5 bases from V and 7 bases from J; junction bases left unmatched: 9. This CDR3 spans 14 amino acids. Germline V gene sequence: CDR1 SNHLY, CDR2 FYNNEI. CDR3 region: CASSKDRGWGEAFF. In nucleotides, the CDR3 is TGTGCCAGCAGTAAAGACAGGGGTTGGGGTGAAGCTTTCTTT.

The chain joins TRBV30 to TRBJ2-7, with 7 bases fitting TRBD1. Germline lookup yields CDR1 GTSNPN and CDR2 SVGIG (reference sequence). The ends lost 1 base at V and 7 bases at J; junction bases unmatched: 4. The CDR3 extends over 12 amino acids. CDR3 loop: CAWSARGWEQYF. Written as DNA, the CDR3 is TGTGCCTGGAGTGCCAGGGGGTGGGAGCAGTACTTC.

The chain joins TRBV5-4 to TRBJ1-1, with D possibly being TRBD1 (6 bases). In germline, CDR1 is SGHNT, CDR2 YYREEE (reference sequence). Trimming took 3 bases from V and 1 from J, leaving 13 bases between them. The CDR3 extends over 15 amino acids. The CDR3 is CASSSGQRSNTEAFF. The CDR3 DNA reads TGTGCCAGCAGCTCGGGACAACGTTCGAACACTGAAGCTTTCTTT. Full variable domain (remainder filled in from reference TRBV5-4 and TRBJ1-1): ETGVTQSPTHLIKTRGQQVTLRCSSQSGHNTVSWYQQALGQGPQFIFQYYREEENGRGNFPPRFSGLQFPNYSSELNVNALELDDSALYLCASSSGQRSNTEAFFGQGTRLTVV.

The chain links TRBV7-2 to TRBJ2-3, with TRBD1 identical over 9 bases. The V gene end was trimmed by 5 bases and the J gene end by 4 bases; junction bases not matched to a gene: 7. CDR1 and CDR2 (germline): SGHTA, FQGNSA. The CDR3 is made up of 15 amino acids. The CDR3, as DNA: TGTGCCAGCAGCGTCCGGGACAGGGATGCAGATACGCAGTATTTT. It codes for CASSVRDRDADTQYF.

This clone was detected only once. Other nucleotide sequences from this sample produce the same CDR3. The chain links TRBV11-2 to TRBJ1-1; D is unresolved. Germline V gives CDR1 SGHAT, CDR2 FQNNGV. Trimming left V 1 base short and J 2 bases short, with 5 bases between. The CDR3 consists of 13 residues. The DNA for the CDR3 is TGTGCCAGCAGCTTAGCTACTAACACTGAAGCTTTCTTT. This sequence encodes CASSLATNTEAFF.

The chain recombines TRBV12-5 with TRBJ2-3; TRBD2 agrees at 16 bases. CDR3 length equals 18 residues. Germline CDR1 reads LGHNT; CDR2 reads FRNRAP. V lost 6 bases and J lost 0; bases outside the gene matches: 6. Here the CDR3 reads CASGPGLAGGLSTDTQYF. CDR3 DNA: TGTGCTAGTGGGCCGGGACTAGCGGGGGGGTTGAGCACAGATACGCAGTATTTT.

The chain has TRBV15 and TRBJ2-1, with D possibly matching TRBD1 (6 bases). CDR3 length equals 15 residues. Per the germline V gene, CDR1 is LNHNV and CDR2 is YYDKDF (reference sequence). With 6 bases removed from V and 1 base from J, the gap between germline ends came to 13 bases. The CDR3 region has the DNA TGTGCCACCAGGTCGGACAGAAGTTCCTACAATGAGCAGTTCTTC. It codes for CATRSDRSSYNEQFF. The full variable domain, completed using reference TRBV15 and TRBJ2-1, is DAMVIQNPRYQVTQFGKPVTLSCSQTLNHNVMYWYQQKSSQAPKLLFHYYDKDFNNEADTPDNFQSRRPNTSFCFLDIRSPGLGDTAMYLCATRSDRSSYNEQFFGPGTRLTVL.

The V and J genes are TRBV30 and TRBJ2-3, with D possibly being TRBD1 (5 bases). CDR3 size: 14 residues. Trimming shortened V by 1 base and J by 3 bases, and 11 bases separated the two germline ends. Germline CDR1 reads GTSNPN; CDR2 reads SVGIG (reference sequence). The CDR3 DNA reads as TGTGCCTGGAGTGATAGCAGGGTTACAGATACGCAGTATTTT. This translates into CAWSDSRVTDTQYF.

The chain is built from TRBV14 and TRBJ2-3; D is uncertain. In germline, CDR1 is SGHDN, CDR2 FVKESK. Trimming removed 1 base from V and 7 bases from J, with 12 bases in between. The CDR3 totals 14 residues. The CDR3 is CASSQGSGRYTQYF. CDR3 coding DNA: TGTGCCAGCAGCCAAGGGTCAGGAAGGTATACGCAGTATTTT.

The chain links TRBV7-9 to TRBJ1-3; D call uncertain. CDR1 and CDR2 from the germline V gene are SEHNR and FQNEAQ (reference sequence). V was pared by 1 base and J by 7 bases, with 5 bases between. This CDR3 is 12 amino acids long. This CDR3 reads CASSLGTNTIYF. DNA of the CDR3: TGTGCCAGCAGCTTAGGGACTAACACCATATATTTT.

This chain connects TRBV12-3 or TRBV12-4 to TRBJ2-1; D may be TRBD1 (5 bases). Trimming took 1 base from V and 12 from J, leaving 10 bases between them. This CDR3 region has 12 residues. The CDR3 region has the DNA TGTGCCAGCAGTTTAGGACGCACAGGGCAGTTCTTC. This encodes CASSLGRTGQFF.

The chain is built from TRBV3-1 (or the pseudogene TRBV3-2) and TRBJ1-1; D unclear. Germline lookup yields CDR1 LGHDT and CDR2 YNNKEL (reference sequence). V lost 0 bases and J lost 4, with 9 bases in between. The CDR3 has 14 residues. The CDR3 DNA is TGTGCCAGCAGCCAAGATCTGAGTGGCACTGAAGCTTTCTTT. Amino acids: CASSQDLSGTEAFF.

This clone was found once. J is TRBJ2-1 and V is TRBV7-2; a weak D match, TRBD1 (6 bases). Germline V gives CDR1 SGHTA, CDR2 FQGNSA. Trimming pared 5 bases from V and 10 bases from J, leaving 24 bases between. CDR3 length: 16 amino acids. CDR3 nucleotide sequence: TGTGCCAGCAGCGGGGTAAGAGCGGCTAAGGGGGAGGAGCAGTTCTTC. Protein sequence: CASSGVRAAKGEEQFF.

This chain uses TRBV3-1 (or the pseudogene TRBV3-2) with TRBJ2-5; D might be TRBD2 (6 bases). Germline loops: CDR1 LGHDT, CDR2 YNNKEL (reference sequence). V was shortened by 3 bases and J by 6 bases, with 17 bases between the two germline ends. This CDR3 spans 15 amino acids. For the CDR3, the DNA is TGTGCCAGCAGCCATAGCCGGGGGACGTGGAAGACCCAGTACTTC. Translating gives CASSHSRGTWKTQYF.

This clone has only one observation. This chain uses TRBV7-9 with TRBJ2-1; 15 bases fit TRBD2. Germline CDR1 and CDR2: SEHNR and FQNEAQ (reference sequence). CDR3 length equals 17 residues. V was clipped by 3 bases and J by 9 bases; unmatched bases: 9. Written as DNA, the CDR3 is TGTGCCAGCAGCTTTCGGGAGGGACTAGCGGGAGGTACTGAGCAGTTCTTC. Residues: CASSFREGLAGGTEQFF.

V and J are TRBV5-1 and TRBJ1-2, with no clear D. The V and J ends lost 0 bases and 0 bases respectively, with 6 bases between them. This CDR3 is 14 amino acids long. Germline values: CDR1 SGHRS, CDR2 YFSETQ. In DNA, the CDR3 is TGCGCCAGCAGCTTGGCCCCCACTAACTATGGCTACACCTTC. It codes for CASSLAPTNYGYTF.

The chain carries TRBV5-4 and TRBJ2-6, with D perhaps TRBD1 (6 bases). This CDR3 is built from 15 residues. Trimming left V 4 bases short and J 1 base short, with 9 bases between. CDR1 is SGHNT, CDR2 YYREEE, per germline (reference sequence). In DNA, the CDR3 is TGTGCCAGCAGCGCTCAGGGGTCTGGGGCCAACGTCCTGACTTTC. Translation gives CASSAQGSGANVLTF.

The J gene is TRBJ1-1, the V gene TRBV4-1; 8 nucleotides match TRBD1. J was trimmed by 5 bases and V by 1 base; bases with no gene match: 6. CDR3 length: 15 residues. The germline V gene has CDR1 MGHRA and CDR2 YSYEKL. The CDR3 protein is CASSQATGDQTEAFF. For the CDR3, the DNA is TGCGCCAGCAGCCAAGCGACAGGGGACCAAACTGAAGCTTTCTTT.

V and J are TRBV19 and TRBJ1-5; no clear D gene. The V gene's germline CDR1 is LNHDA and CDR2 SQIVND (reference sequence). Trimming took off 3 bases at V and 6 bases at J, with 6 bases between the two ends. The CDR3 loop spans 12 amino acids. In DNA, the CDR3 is TGTGCCAGTAGTATGCGTCTTCAGCCCCAGCATTTT. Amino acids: CASSMRLQPQHF.